Listed below are T cell receptor beta chains from one sample, sequenced in a study of human T cells and chemical hapten exposure. TCRdb reanalysed the RACE reads using MiXCR and keeps one entry per CDR3 protein. The sample includes roughly 360,000 distinct CDR3 sequences, 4.8% of them seen just once. The sample was whole blood, taken in connection with sensitization to the hapten diphenylcyclopropenone (DPC). These receptors came from a woman aged 50 to 60 with alopecia areata. Some clones in this sample may be carry-over from other donors' samples. Each CDR3 is given with its conserved first and last residue. Fields, in order: V gene, clone size, J gene, D gene, CDR3 protein, CDR3 DNA. The D gene is left open where the match is weak. The size entry is marked missing in some rows and otherwise reads once, few, many or a size class.

TRBV28	many	TRBJ2-4	.	CASSWSGVQYF	TGTGCCAGCAGTTGGTCAGGGGTTCAGTACTTC
TRBV19	.	TRBJ2-1	.	CASSIGINEQFF	TGTGCCAGTAGTATTGGCATTAATGAGCAGTTCTTC
TRBV28	.	TRBJ2-7	TRBD2	CASSRTSEQYF	TGTGCCAGCAGCCGGACTAGCGAGCAGTACTTC
TRBV24-1	many	TRBJ1-1	.	CATSDLAESEAFF	TGTGCCACCAGTGATTTGGCGGAGTCTGAAGCTTTCTTT
TRBV5-5	many	TRBJ1-6	.	CASVLGPKNSPLHF	TGTGCCAGCGTCCTAGGCCCGAAGAATTCACCCCTCCACTTT
TRBV21-1	many	TRBJ2-3	.	CASSKAPTSPAYISTDTQYF	TGTGCCAGCAGCAAAGCACCTACCTCCCCTGCATATATTAGCACAGATACGCAGTATTTT
TRBV4-3	many	TRBJ2-7	.	CASSQGTGEQYF	TGCGCCAGCAGCCAAGGGACGGGGGAGCAGTACTTC
TRBV20-1	many	TRBJ2-5	.	CSARAPNQGETQYF	TGCAGTGCTAGAGCTCCCAACCAGGGAGAGACCCAGTACTTC
TRBV27	many	TRBJ1-5	.	CASSSQGLGQPQHF	TGTGCCAGCAGTTCACAGGGACTTGGTCAGCCCCAGCATTTT
TRBV16	many	TRBJ1-4	.	CASSLRDLREKLFF	TGTGCCAGCAGCCTCCGGGACCTAAGGGAAAAACTGTTTTTT
TRBV20-1	few	TRBJ2-7	TRBD1	CSARGTATYEQYF	TGCAGTGCTAGGGGGACAGCAACGTACGAGCAGTACTTC
TRBV5-4	many	TRBJ2-1	TRBD2	CASSPGGGGFYNEQFF	TGTGCCAGCAGCCCGGGGGGCGGGGGGTTCTACAATGAGCAGTTCTTC
TRBV4-1	few	TRBJ2-7	.	CASSHPQQDRKYF	TGCGCCAGCAGCCACCCCCAACAGGACAGAAAGTACTTC
TRBV10-3	few	TRBJ2-7	.	CAISDIGGTYEQYF	TGTGCCATCAGTGACATCGGGGGTACCTACGAGCAGTACTTC
TRBV5-1	many	TRBJ2-5	TRBD1	CASSLTPGTGGTETQYF	TGCGCCAGCAGCTTAACTCCTGGGACAGGCGGTACCGAGACCCAGTACTTC
TRBV4-3	many	TRBJ1-1	.	CASQGSGGEAFF	TGCGCCAGCCAAGGGAGCGGCGGTGAAGCTTTCTTT
TRBV20-1	few	TRBJ2-3	TRBD2	CSAIAGGDTQYF	TGCAGTGCCATCGCGGGAGGAGATACGCAGTATTTT
TRBV6-2/TRBV6-3	few	TRBJ2-5	TRBD1	CASTDQGAEETQYF	TGTGCCAGCACCGACCAGGGGGCAGAAGAGACCCAGTACTTC
TRBV5-6	many	TRBJ2-7	TRBD2	CASSSPGLADYEQYF	TGTGCCAGCAGCTCGCCGGGACTAGCGGATTACGAGCAGTACTTC
TRBV13	.	TRBJ2-1	.	CASSLAGPPTYNEQFF	TGTGCCAGCAGCTTAGCGGGACCCCCAACCTACAATGAGCAGTTCTTC
TRBV20-1	.	TRBJ1-6	.	CSARVGAGNSPLHF	TGCAGTGCTAGAGTTGGGGCGGGAAATTCACCCCTCCACTTT
TRBV5-1	.	TRBJ1-1	.	CASSLIAASMNTEAFF	TGCGCCAGCAGCTTGATCGCAGCCTCCATGAACACTGAAGCTTTCTTT
TRBV13	few	TRBJ1-3	TRBD1	CASSSRETGKENTIYF	TGTGCCAGCAGCTCCCGAGAGACAGGGAAGGAAAACACCATATATTTT
TRBV20-1	many	TRBJ2-7	TRBD2	CSARAPPGLAGGEQYF	TGCAGTGCTAGAGCCCCCCCGGGACTAGCGGGAGGCGAGCAGTACTTC
TRBV29-1	many	TRBJ2-1	TRBD2	CSGSGGWEFF	TGCAGCGGCAGCGGGGGGTGGGAGTTCTTC
TRBV4-3	many	TRBJ2-3	TRBD2	CASSLRGLAGGLSTDTQYF	TGCGCCAGCAGCCTCCGAGGACTAGCGGGAGGACTTAGCACAGATACGCAGTATTTT
TRBV7-3	many	TRBJ2-1	.	CASSPRGFLNNEQFF	TGTGCCAGCAGCCCCCGGGGGTTCTTAAACAATGAGCAGTTCTTC
TRBV7-2	few	TRBJ2-5	.	CASSQTRAQETQYF	TGTGCCAGCAGCCAGACTAGAGCCCAAGAGACCCAGTACTTC
TRBV12-3/TRBV12-4	few	TRBJ1-5	.	CASSLWQEDQPQHF	TGTGCCAGCAGTTTATGGCAGGAGGATCAGCCCCAGCATTTT
TRBV15	few	TRBJ1-5	.	CATSRADSPNQPQHF	TGTGCCACCAGCAGAGCCGACAGTCCCAATCAGCCCCAGCATTTT
TRBV10-3	many	TRBJ2-7	.	CAISELQSSYEQYF	TGTGCCATCAGTGAGTTACAGAGCTCCTACGAGCAGTACTTC
TRBV3-1	.	TRBJ1-1	TRBD1	CASSQVRQGAGEAFF	TGTGCCAGCAGCCAAGTAAGACAGGGTGCGGGTGAAGCTTTCTTT
TRBV20-1	.	TRBJ1-2	.	CSARDPKSPRVGHTF	TGCAGTGCTAGAGACCCGAAGAGCCCCCGGGTTGGCCACACCTTC
TRBV10-3	many	TRBJ2-7	.	CAISESQGPF	TGTGCCATCAGTGAGTCGCAGGGGCCCTTC
TRBV25-1	.	TRBJ2-2	.	CASSGPGPSYAGELFF	TGTGCCAGCAGTGGGCCGGGCCCGTCTTACGCCGGGGAGCTGTTTTTT
TRBV5-1	few	TRBJ2-7	.	CASKGTTYEQYF	TGCGCCAGCAAGGGCACGACCTACGAGCAGTACTTC
TRBV9	few	TRBJ1-1	.	CASSAGAPEAFF	TGTGCCAGCAGCGCGGGGGCCCCTGAAGCTTTCTTT
TRBV4-1	.	TRBJ2-5	.	CASSQDFGGVLQETQYF	TGCGCCAGCAGCCAAGATTTTGGCGGGGTGCTACAAGAGACCCAGTACTTC
TRBV12-3/TRBV12-4	.	TRBJ2-3	.	CASSLVDSHDTQYF	TGTGCCAGCAGTTTAGTGGACAGCCACGATACGCAGTATTTT
TRBV6-1	many	TRBJ1-5	.	CASSEDRTSQPQHF	TGTGCCAGCAGTGAAGACAGGACGAGTCAGCCCCAGCATTTT